This T cell receptor (beta chain) emerged from a study of spatial heterogeneity in lung cancer. Study-wide background: As counted in raw reads, each unique TCR and UMI combination appeared more than ten times on average.

Time point given: sample taken at primary tumor resection. V shed 6 bases and J 5 bases; nucleotides not matched to a gene: 6. Germline-derived CDR1 and CDR2 are ENHRY and SYGVKD. The CDR3 extends over 14 amino acids. The table lists this clonotype with many counts. TCRdb re-derived calls from the 5' RACE reads in MiXCR, one entry per CDR3 protein. The profile shows about 39,000 distinct CDR3 sequences, approximately 3% of them singletons. The origin of this receptor is a male donor with early-stage non-small cell lung cancer. Sequences were derived from normal lung tissue next to the tumor, sampled at surgery. The chain is built from TRBV10-3 and TRBJ2-1, with 8 positions matching TRBD1. The CDR3 DNA sequence: TGTGCCATCAGGGACGGACAGGGCCACAATGAGCAGTTCTTC. Its translation is CAIRDGQGHNEQFF.